The clone carrying this TCR beta chain was counted only a few times. The antigen is not known. These data originate in a study of beta chain features in type 1 diabetes. Study-wide background: Across the samples, roughly 98,000,000 sorted cells were examined in total. Study-wide findings and caveats: Type 1 diabetes patients had TCRB CDR3s that were shorter (moderately but significantly so) in all four CD4+ subsets. Small HLA sub-analyses could not settle whether HLA shapes TCRB rearrangement. VDJ junctions in type 1 diabetes patients carried more deletions and fewer insertions.

The authors took one heparinised blood draw, averaging about 110 mL, from each donor. Isolated RNA was reverse transcribed in full, so expressed TCRB transcripts were sequenced. Data came from immunoSEQ multiplex PCR; TCRdb stores just in-frame clones and leaves some out. The profile shows more than 250,000 clones, about a fifth of them singletons. This CDR3 contains 14 residues. CDR1 and CDR2 from the germline V gene are GTSNPN and SVGIG (reference sequence). The trim removed 5 bases at V and 0 bases at J, leaving 3 bases unmatched. The TCR comes from a woman in her forties with type 1 diabetes. V and J are TRBV30 and TRBJ2-2; TRBD2 matches 7 bases. The sample taken for sequencing was naive CD4+ T cells from blood. As DNA, the CDR3 is TGTGCCTGGCAGCGGGAAACGAACACCGGGGAGCTGTTTTTT. Translation: CAWQRETNTGELFF.